This passage covers 21 T cell receptor beta chains from one sample sequenced in a study of OX40 agonist ivuxolimab in advanced cancers. Sequenced by immunoSEQ multiplex PCR; TCRdb stores in-frame clones only, minus some. The data show tens of thousands of clones, 65% to 90% seen once. Sequences were derived from CD4+ or CD8+ T cells sorted from blood, sampled in a trial of the OX40 agonist ivuxolimab. The receptor set was obtained from an adult with an advanced solid tumor such as melanoma, head and neck, liver or kidney cancer.

The rearrangement uses TRBV28 and TRBJ2-7; 9 positions match TRBD1. The CDR3 sequence is 19 residues long. Germline trimming cut 5 bases from V and 3 bases from J; bases unmatched to any gene: 20. The germline V gene has CDR1 MDHEN and CDR2 SYDVKM. The CDR3 bases are TGTGCCAGCAGTCCCTGGACAGGGGACCCCTTTTCCCCACTCTACGAGCAGTACTTC. Protein: CASSPWTGDPFSPLYEQYF.

J is TRBJ1-5 and V is TRBV7-2, with a tentative D call TRBD1 (5 bases). With 4 bases removed from V and 7 bases from J, the gap between germline ends came to 20 bases. This CDR3 comprises 16 residues. Per germline, CDR1 SGHTA and CDR2 FQGNSA. In DNA, the CDR3 is TGTGCCAGCAGCTACCCGAGGAGGCCAGGGACGCAGCCCCAGCATTTT. Its protein product is CASSYPRRPGTQPQHF.

The chain has TRBV7-9 and TRBJ2-1; weak D call: TRBD1 (6 bases). Trimming removed 5 bases at V and 5 bases at J, with 22 bases between. The germline V gene has CDR1 SEHNR and CDR2 FQNEAQ (reference sequence). The CDR3 is made up of 17 amino acids. CDR3 amino acids: CASSPGLTGLGDNEQFF. The DNA for the CDR3 is TGTGCCAGCAGCCCAGGCCTCACAGGGTTGGGAGACAATGAGCAGTTCTTC.

V and J are TRBV14 and TRBJ2-5; 14 positions match TRBD2. The V segment lost 0 bases and the J segment 4 bases; nucleotides outside the gene matches: 16. This CDR3 has 21 amino acids. Germline-derived CDR1 and CDR2 are SGHDN and FVKESK. The CDR3 coding sequence is TGTGCCAGCAGCCAAGATCCTACCGGGACTAGCGGGGGTAGTATCTCAGAGACCCAGTACTTC. Protein product: CASSQDPTGTSGGSISETQYF.

The V call is TRBV5-1, the J call TRBJ1-1; TRBD1 agrees at 11 bases. This CDR3 has 15 residues. Germline values: CDR1 SGHRS, CDR2 YFSETQ. The J segment lost 5 bases and the V segment lost 5 bases, leaving 8 bases of the junction unmatched. Here the CDR3 DNA reads TGCGCCAGCAGACTGGACAGGGGGCGAAGGACTGAAGCTTTCTTT. Translated: CASRLDRGRRTEAFF.

The rearrangement uses TRBV19 and TRBJ2-2; 8 bases fit TRBD1. Germline loops: CDR1 LNHDA, CDR2 SQIVND (reference sequence). The J segment lost 7 bases and the V segment lost 7 bases, leaving 8 bases of the junction unmatched. This CDR3 is 14 amino acids long. The CDR3 region has the DNA TGTGCCAGTACCGAGACAGGGGTGGTCGGGGAGCTGTTTTTT. It yields the protein CASTETGVVGELFF.

The V call is TRBV5-1, the J call TRBJ2-4; D might be TRBD2 (6 bases). The CDR3 has 13 residues. CDR1 and CDR2 (germline): SGHRS, YFSETQ. Trimming removed 0 bases from V and 11 bases from J, with 12 bases in between. The CDR3 loop reads CASSLEEGLVQYF. The CDR3 nucleotides are TGCGCCAGCAGCTTGGAGGAGGGTTTAGTTCAGTACTTC.

This clone was recorded only once. The chain recombines TRBV7-6 with TRBJ1-4; D uncertain. This CDR3 contains 16 residues. V lost 4 bases to trimming and J lost 8 bases, with 20 bases between them. Looked up from germline, CDR1 is SGHVS and CDR2 is FNYEAQ. This CDR3 is CASSWVGLGKREKLFF. The CDR3 DNA is TGTGCCAGCAGCTGGGTGGGGTTGGGTAAACGCGAAAAACTGTTTTTT.

The chain is built from TRBV7-2 and TRBJ2-4; tentative D call: TRBD1 (6 bases). Trimming took 1 base from V and 6 from J, leaving 16 bases between them. Germline V gene sequence: CDR1 SGHTA, CDR2 FQGNSA. The CDR3 is 16 residues long. This chain's CDR3 is CASSLEGGRRRNIQYF. The CDR3 region has the DNA TGTGCCAGCAGCTTAGAAGGGGGACGTCGGAGAAACATTCAGTACTTC.

J is TRBJ2-7 and V is TRBV6-5; the D gene is possibly TRBD1 (5 bases). Deletions cut 2 bases from V and 0 bases from J, with 5 bases between. Germline V lookup: CDR1 MNHEY, CDR2 SVGAGI. There are 13 residues in the CDR3. CDR3 nucleotide sequence: TGTGCCAGCAGTTACGACAGCTCCTACGAGCAGTACTTC. Protein sequence: CASSYDSSYEQYF.

This chain uses TRBV7-9 with TRBJ2-2; no reliable D call. Germline loops: CDR1 SEHNR, CDR2 FQNEAQ (reference sequence). The CDR3 extends over 12 amino acids. The V end lost 3 bases, the J end lost 7 bases, and 6 bases lay between the germline ends. CDR3 sequence: CASSFLGGELFF. The DNA of the CDR3 is TGTGCCAGCAGCTTTTTAGGCGGGGAGCTGTTTTTT.

V usage is TRBV11-2 and J usage is TRBJ2-4; a weak D match, TRBD1 (6 bases). In germline, CDR1 is SGHAT, CDR2 FQNNGV. V was clipped by 4 bases and J by 1 base, with 14 bases between them. CDR3 length equals 16 residues. The CDR3 here is CASSSPGARAKNIQYF. DNA of the CDR3: TGTGCCAGCAGCTCTCCAGGGGCGAGGGCCAAAAACATTCAGTACTTC. The full variable domain, with the rest looked up from reference TRBV11-2 and TRBJ2-4, is EAGVAQSPRYKIIEKRQSVAFWCNPISGHATLYWYQQILGQGPKLLIQFQNNGVVDDSQLPKDRFSAERLKGVDSTLKIQPAKLEDSAVYLCASSSPGARAKNIQYFGAGTRLSVL.

The chain links TRBV19 to TRBJ2-1, with TRBD2 identical over 12 bases. This CDR3 is 15 amino acids long. The germline V gene has CDR1 LNHDA and CDR2 SQIVND (reference sequence). Trimming at V came to 6 bases and at J to 2 bases, leaving 2 bases not matched to a gene. CDR3 residues: CASRGTSGPYNEQFF. For the CDR3, the DNA is TGTGCCAGTAGGGGGACTAGCGGGCCCTACAATGAGCAGTTCTTC. Filled out from reference TRBV19 and TRBJ2-1, the complete variable domain reads DGGITQSPKYLFRKEGQNVTLSCEQNLNHDAMYWYRQDPGQGLRLIYYSQIVNDFQKGDIAEGYSVSREKKESFPLTVTSAQKNPTAFYLCASRGTSGPYNEQFFGPGTRLTVL.

This clone occurred once. The rearrangement joins TRBV15 to TRBJ1-1; 9 nucleotides match TRBD1. V lost 5 bases, J lost 4 bases, and 11 bases stayed unmatched. This CDR3 comprises 16 residues. Germline CDR1 is LNHNV and CDR2 is YYDKDF (reference sequence). CDR3 sequence: CATSPRGTGLGTEAFF. CDR3 DNA sequence: TGTGCCACCAGCCCCCGAGGGACAGGGCTAGGCACTGAAGCTTTCTTT.

The chain carries TRBV2 and TRBJ1-5; no firm D call. The CDR3 contains 13 residues. Germline CDR1 SNHLY, CDR2 FYNNEI. V shed 4 bases and J shed 4 bases, with 8 bases lying between them. CDR3 nucleotide sequence: TGTGCCAGCAGTGTCGGTGATAATCAGCCCCAGCATTTT. Its translation: CASSVGDNQPQHF.

In regard to this clone: This CDR3 is also generated by other DNA sequences in the sample. CDR3 sequence (DNA): TGTGCCAGCAGTGTCTCAGGACGAGAGACCCAGTACTTC. This sequence encodes CASSVSGRETQYF. The chain uses TRBV6-1 and TRBJ2-5, with D unclear. V shed 4 bases and J shed 4 bases, with 10 bases lying between them. The CDR3 extends over 13 amino acids. In germline, CDR1 is MNHNS, CDR2 SASEGT.

The V and J genes are TRBV7-8 and TRBJ1-3; D unclear. V dropped 5 bases and J dropped 0 bases, with 14 bases sitting between them. Germline CDR1 is SGHVS and CDR2 is FQNEAQ. The CDR3 runs to 16 residues. The CDR3 region is CASSRSAGTSGNTIYF. The CDR3, as DNA: TGTGCCAGCAGCAGATCCGCAGGAACCTCTGGAAACACCATATATTTT.

This rearrangement joins TRBV7-2 to TRBJ2-7, with unresolved D. The V end was cut by 3 bases, the J end by 2 bases, with 8 bases between. The germline CDR1 and CDR2 sequences are SGHTA and FQGNSA. There are 13 residues in the CDR3. Here the CDR3 DNA reads TGTGCCAGCAGCTTGGCACCGCCCTACGAGCAGTACTTC. This sequence encodes CASSLAPPYEQYF.

The genes are TRBV18 and TRBJ2-7, with D tentatively TRBD1 (6 bases). Germline CDR1 and CDR2: KGHSH and LQKENI. V shed 4 bases and J shed 7 bases, with 17 bases lying between them. This CDR3 comprises 14 residues. The chain's CDR3 is CASSLQGKTGEQYF. CDR3 nucleotide sequence: TGTGCCAGCTCACTCCAGGGGAAGACGGGGGAGCAGTACTTC.

V gene TRBV6-5 combines with J gene TRBJ1-6, with TRBD1 as a possible D gene (6 bases). This CDR3 region has 15 residues. The germline gives CDR1 MNHEY, CDR2 SVGAGI. The V end was cut by 5 bases, the J end by 7 bases, with 15 bases between. The CDR3 here is CASSTTPDSNSPLHF. The CDR3 DNA follows: TGTGCCAGCAGTACCACCCCGGACAGCAATTCACCCCTCCACTTT.

This clone was found a few times. The chain links TRBV7-9 to TRBJ2-3; D possibly corresponds to TRBD2 (6 bases). V dropped 3 bases and J dropped 4 bases, with 11 bases sitting between them. Germline V gives CDR1 SEHNR, CDR2 FQNEAQ (reference sequence). This CDR3 comprises 14 residues. The CDR3 spells CASSFPGRADTQYF. The CDR3 coding sequence is TGTGCCAGCAGCTTTCCCGGGAGAGCAGATACGCAGTATTTT.